This TCR beta chain came from a study of blood T cell repertoires in COVID-19. Study context: Both acute and convalescent COVID-19 samples were obtained from the United States, Italy and Spain. Sources were T cells, B-cell-depleted T cells, or PBMCs; the material itself was cDNA or gDNA.

This CDR3 has 15 amino acids. V lost 6 bases, J lost 0 bases, and 12 bases lay in between. CDR1 and CDR2 (germline): MNHEY, SVGAGI. Original handling: Estimation of nucleated cell counts relied on the amplification of reference gene primers. The data were produced by immunoSEQ multiplex PCR, yet TCRdb's version contains in-frame clones alone and is incomplete. V and J calls and clone size are those listed in that table; D and trimming were worked out from the DNA. The sample carries roughly 260,000 clones, 75% to 90% recorded once. The receptor's source is a woman between 40 and 50 years old with acute or convalescent COVID-19. The gene calls are TRBV6-5 and TRBJ1-3; D possibly corresponds to TRBD1 (5 bases). Sequenced sample: peripheral blood. The CDR3 coding sequence is TGTGCCAGCAGCAGACAGAGTTTCTCTGGAAACACCATATATTTT. Protein: CASSRQSFSGNTIYF.